The rows below give T cell receptor beta chains drawn from one sample of a study of T cell responses to AZD1222 COVID-19 vaccine. Assay used: immunoSEQ multiplex PCR; TCRdb lists only in-frame clones, some missing. This table has over 95,000 clones, roughly 84% appearing once. The material was peripheral blood, obtained 28 days after the second AZD1222 dose. The receptors derive from an adult who received the AZD1222 COVID-19 vaccine. The CDR3 runs from the conserved cysteine through the conserved F or W.

v_call,cdr3_aa
TRBV4-3,CASSQDPVFVTGNTGELFF
TRBV29-1,CSVGVQGNEKLFF
TRBV19,CASSLSWSNEQFF
TRBV29-1,CSVRTGAVNEQFF
TRBV5-8,CASNLGASSGNTIYF
TRBV7-9,CASSPSAYEQYF
TRBV24-1,CATSVGGNEQFF
TRBV7-9,CASSRTSGGPDTQYF
TRBV10-3,CAISEPTSGSADTQYF
TRBV6-1,CASSEGYEQFF
TRBV3-1/TRBV3-2,CASSHAGNTIYF
TRBV28,CASSLYRGGTAFF
TRBV19,CASSSVLPNTEAFF
TRBV6-5,CASSPVTEAFF
TRBV27,CASSSRTSGTNEQFF
TRBV11-2,CASSSLTITSGEQYF
TRBV29-1,CSVGVVGQSTDTQYF
TRBV2,CASSERVTAGEQFF
TRBV6-1,CASSSDSGGGTEAFF
TRBV6-1,CASREQEWGGSTDTQYF
TRBV27,CASSSGIDTQYF
TRBV20-1,CSASRGDTEAFF
TRBV18,CASSPLGHWSYGYTF
TRBV25-1,CASSEDVGQSAQYF
TRBV6-1,CASSESGTSGTDTQYF